This T cell receptor (beta chain) was found in a study of blood T cells in healthy people across ages. The study, taken as a whole, reports: Roughly linear declines in TCR beta diversity per million T cells occurred with age. Long-lived and aged donors differed, with more naive CD4+ cells and higher diversity in the long-lived.

Trimming took off 5 bases at V and 0 bases at J, with 17 bases between the two ends. Germline-derived CDR1 and CDR2 are SGHTA and FQGNSA. There are 17 residues in the CDR3. Note on this clonotype: Its cognate antigen is unknown.

The authors ran a second PCR of about 7 to 12 cycles using a sample-barcoded 5' primer and a J-beta primer mix. Each CDR3 protein gets one entry after TCRdb re-called the 5' RACE reads with MiXCR. The sample includes around 870,000 distinct CDR3 sequences, under 30% of them seen just once. The sample taken for sequencing was blood. This sequence joins TRBV7-2 and TRBJ1-3; the D gene is possibly TRBD1 (5 bases). The receptor was isolated from a woman of 80 years or more in good health. The CDR3 DNA sequence: TGTGCCAGCAGCCGAGGGGTGGAAAGGACCTCTGGAAACACCATATATTTT. This gives the protein CASSRGVERTSGNTIYF.